Shown below are 25 T cell receptor beta chains from a single sample sequenced in a study of graft-versus-host responses after intestinal transplantation. Clones were sequenced by immunoSEQ multiplex PCR, and TCRdb holds only the in-frame ones, with some missing. The data hold more than 85,000 clones, with just under 95% observed a single time. Antigens for these TCRs are unknown. Sequenced here: unstimulated CD8+ T cells sorted from spleen or lymph node cells, sampled before intestinal transplant. The receptors derive from a human donor who received an intestinal transplant.

The chain employs TRBV6-1 and TRBJ1-1, with 7 bases aligning to TRBD1. Trimming took 7 bases from V and 5 from J; bases not matched to a gene: 10. The V gene's germline CDR1 is MNHNS and CDR2 SASEGT. The CDR3 spans 14 residues. The CDR3 protein is CASTQGGRVTEAFF. In DNA form, the CDR3 reads TGTGCCAGCACCCAGGGGGGGCGGGTGACTGAAGCTTTCTTT.

The chain carries TRBV5-6 and TRBJ2-7; D gene unclear. Per the germline V gene, CDR1 is SGHDT and CDR2 is YYEEEE. The CDR3 is made up of 13 amino acids. Trimming shortened V by 0 bases and J by 5 bases, and 9 bases separated the two germline ends. Here the CDR3 reads CASSLGGGDEQYF. The CDR3 region has the DNA TGTGCCAGCAGCTTGGGGGGTGGCGACGAGCAGTACTTC.

This rearrangement joins TRBV7-8 to TRBJ2-7; D may be TRBD2 (6 bases). V gave up 1 base and J gave up 7 bases, with 8 bases separating them. The CDR3 sequence is 12 residues long. Germline CDR1 SGHVS, CDR2 FQNEAQ. The CDR3 DNA follows: TGTGCCAGCAGCTTAGGAGGGAGGGAGCAGTACTTC. It translates to CASSLGGREQYF.

The V call is TRBV6-5, the J call TRBJ2-3; D ambiguous. The V gene's germline CDR1 is MNHEY and CDR2 SVGAGI. The ends were cut back, 8 bases at V and 2 bases at J, with 11 bases in the middle. CDR3 length equals 13 residues. CDR3 sequence reads: CASWWSITDTQYF. As DNA, the CDR3 is TGTGCCAGCTGGTGGTCGATCACAGATACGCAGTATTTT.

The chain combines TRBV2 with TRBJ2-3; 8 nucleotides align to TRBD2. The CDR3 is made up of 16 amino acids. The J segment lost 0 bases and the V segment lost 3 bases, leaving 5 bases of the junction unmatched. Germline CDR1 is SNHLY and CDR2 is FYNNEI. The CDR3 region is CASSELSSGSTDTQYF. CDR3 coding DNA: TGTGCCAGCAGTGAGTTGTCTAGCGGGAGCACAGATACGCAGTATTTT.

V and J are TRBV5-6 and TRBJ2-5; D is unclear. The J call may be in error: the DNA end matches TRBJ2-7 better. This CDR3 has 11 residues. Germline lookup yields CDR1 SGHDT and CDR2 YYEEEE. The CDR3 reads CASSSGYEQYF. The CDR3 coding sequence is TGTGCCAGCAGCTCAGGCTACGAGCAGTACTTC.

V usage is TRBV7-8 and J usage is TRBJ2-3; 11 nucleotides match TRBD2. In germline, CDR1 is SGHVS, CDR2 FQNEAQ. Trimming at V came to 5 bases and at J to 2 bases, leaving 9 bases not matched to a gene. The CDR3 has 17 amino acids. In DNA, the CDR3 is TGTGCCAGCAGCACACTATCTAGCGGGGGGTTCACAGATACGCAGTATTTT. Residues: CASSTLSSGGFTDTQYF.

This clone was recorded only once. V is TRBV27 and J is TRBJ1-1; 10 nucleotides match TRBD1. After removal of 5 bases from V and 3 bases from J, the junction contained 12 bases not matched to a gene. The CDR3 covers 17 residues. CDR1 and CDR2 from the germline V gene are MNHEY and SMNVEV (reference sequence). As DNA, the CDR3 is TGTGCCAGCAGTCGACCGGGACAGGGGAAAGGTTACACTGAAGCTTTCTTT. Translated, it gives CASSRPGQGKGYTEAFF.

This clone was observed a few times. The chain employs TRBV10-3 and TRBJ2-7; D gene ambiguous. The germline V and J ends were trimmed by 4 bases and 2 bases, with 9 bases remaining between them. Germline V CDR1 and CDR2: ENHRY, SYGVKD. The CDR3 loop spans 13 amino acids. CDR3 in DNA: TGTGCCATCAGTGGGACCGAAGCCTACGAGCAGTACTTC. It encodes CAISGTEAYEQYF.

The chain is built from TRBV27 and TRBJ1-1; 8 bases are a match to TRBD1. The CDR3 length is 16 residues. Germline CDR1 and CDR2: MNHEY and SMNVEV (reference sequence). V shed 2 bases and J 5 bases; nucleotides not matched to a gene: 10. As DNA, the CDR3 is TGTGCCAGCAGTTTAGATTGGGTAACAGGGGGTACTGAAGCTTTCTTT. It specifies CASSLDWVTGGTEAFF.

The genes are TRBV9 and TRBJ2-1; 12 bases line up with TRBD2. This CDR3 spans 15 amino acids. The V gene's germline CDR1 is SGDLS and CDR2 YYNGEE. V trimming: 3 bases; J trimming: 8 bases; junction bases outside the gene matches: 6. The CDR3 DNA follows: TGTGCCAGCAGCGCTAGCGGGAGGGGGGGTGATGAGCAGTTCTTC. Residues: CASSASGRGGDEQFF.

CDR3 sequence: CASSNGTVNTEAFF. CDR3 DNA sequence: TGTGCCAGCAGCAACGGGACAGTGAACACTGAAGCTTTCTTT. V usage is TRBV13 and J usage is TRBJ1-1; 7 nucleotides match TRBD1. This CDR3 is 14 amino acids long. Looked up from germline, CDR1 is PRHDT and CDR2 is FYEKMQ (reference sequence). The V and J ends lost 5 bases and 0 bases, in that order; junction bases with no gene match: 3. The full variable domain, rest sourced from reference TRBV13 and TRBJ1-1, is AAGVIQSPRHLIKEKRETATLKCYPIPRHDTVYWYQQGPGQDPQFLISFYEKMQSDKGSIPDRFSAQQFSDYHSELNMSSLELGDSALYFCASSNGTVNTEAFFGQGTRLTVV.

On this clone: This specimen includes other DNA sequences encoding the same CDR3. The rearrangement uses TRBV27 and TRBJ1-1; D uncertain. Germline CDR1 MNHEY, CDR2 SMNVEV (reference sequence). This CDR3 has 13 residues. V was pared by 0 bases and J by 1 base, with 3 bases between. The CDR3 sequence: CASSLSRNTEAFF. The CDR3, as DNA: TGTGCCAGCAGTTTATCAAGGAACACTGAAGCTTTCTTT.

This clone showed up just once. This sequence joins TRBV5-1 and TRBJ2-7; 8 bases match TRBD2. The CDR3 runs to 17 residues. Germline V CDR1 and CDR2: SGHRS, YFSETQ. V shed 0 bases, J shed 0 bases, and the junction held 8 bases outside the gene matches. The CDR3 nucleotides read TGCGCCAGCAGCTTGGGAGGGGGGCTAGCGGGCTCCTACGAGCAGTACTTC. The encoded protein is CASSLGGGLAGSYEQYF.

The chain has TRBV6-5 and TRBJ2-7; the match to TRBD1 covers 7 bases. The CDR3 covers 13 residues. Germline lookup yields CDR1 MNHEY and CDR2 SVGAGI. The V segment lost 2 bases and the J segment 5 bases; nucleotides outside the gene matches: 3. For the CDR3, the DNA is TGTGCCAGCAGTTACCCAGGGGGTCACGAGCAGTACTTC. This translates into CASSYPGGHEQYF.

This clone has a single count. The CDR3 DNA is TGTGCAAGTCGCTTAGTTTTCCCTAACAGGGGACATAGCAATCAGCCCCAGCATTTT. As protein: CASRLVFPNRGHSNQPQHF. The rearrangement uses TRBV12-2 and TRBJ1-5; the table's D call TRBD1 went unverified against the DNA. TRBV12-2 is a known pseudogene. This CDR3 contains 19 residues.

This chain joins TRBV28 and TRBJ2-1; a weak D match, TRBD1 (6 bases). This CDR3 is built from 14 residues. Between the trimmed V and J ends, which lost 3 bases and 1 base, there was a span of 7 bases. The V gene's germline CDR1 is MDHEN and CDR2 SYDVKM. CDR3 sequence (DNA): TGTGCCAGCAGTTTCAGGGGTTCCTACAATGAGCAGTTCTTC. It is translated as CASSFRGSYNEQFF.

The rearrangement uses TRBV15 and TRBJ2-4, with 7 bases identical to TRBD2. V shed 0 bases, J shed 7 bases, and the junction held 6 bases outside the gene matches. The CDR3 has 15 amino acids. CDR1 is LNHNV, CDR2 YYDKDF, per germline (reference sequence). The CDR3 region is CATSRDLGEGNIQYF. The CDR3 nucleotides are TGTGCCACCAGCAGAGATCTGGGGGAGGGGAACATTCAGTACTTC.

This clone was found once. This chain connects TRBV28 to TRBJ1-3, with no clear D. The germline V and J ends were trimmed by 2 bases and 0 bases, with 14 bases remaining between them. Germline CDR1 is MDHEN and CDR2 is SYDVKM. The length of the CDR3 is 17 residues. Here the CDR3 reads CASSLGSRWNSGNTIYF. In DNA, the CDR3 is TGTGCCAGCAGTTTAGGGTCCCGTTGGAACTCTGGAAACACCATATATTTT.

This clone was recorded only once. The chain combines TRBV7-9 with TRBJ2-2; tentative D call: TRBD1 (6 bases). The length of the CDR3 is 16 residues. CDR1 and CDR2 (germline): SEHNR, FQNEAQ (reference sequence). The ends were cut back, 3 bases at V and 6 bases at J, with 17 bases in the middle. In DNA form, the CDR3 reads TGTGCCAGCAGCTTGGTTTCCAGGGGTTCACCCGGGGAGCTGTTTTTT. As protein: CASSLVSRGSPGELFF.

The chain couples TRBV28 to TRBJ2-1; D remains unclear. V was clipped by 6 bases and J by 3 bases, with 15 bases between them. CDR1 and CDR2 from the germline V gene are MDHEN and SYDVKM. CDR3 size: 15 residues. For the CDR3, the DNA is TGTGCCAGCAGCCAGAAACGGGTGGTCTACAATGAGCAGTTCTTC. Translated, it gives CASSQKRVVYNEQFF.

This chain joins TRBV12-5 and TRBJ2-7; no definite D call. The germline gives CDR1 LGHNT, CDR2 FRNRAP. This CDR3 comprises 14 residues. V shed 5 bases and J shed 2 bases, with 13 bases lying between them. The CDR3 protein is CASGLSGETYEQYF. CDR3 coding DNA: TGTGCTAGTGGTCTCTCTGGAGAAACCTACGAGCAGTACTTC.

The chain carries TRBV19 and TRBJ2-6; D remains unclear. With 3 bases removed from V and 1 base from J, the gap between germline ends came to 7 bases. The CDR3 loop spans 15 amino acids. The germline CDR1 and CDR2 sequences are LNHDA and SQIVND (reference sequence). This chain's CDR3 is CASSITLSGANVLTF. The DNA for the CDR3 is TGTGCCAGTAGTATTACCCTATCTGGGGCCAACGTCCTGACTTTC.

The chain joins TRBV19 to TRBJ2-7; TRBD2 might be the D (6 bases). The germline V gene encodes CDR1 LNHDA and CDR2 SQIVND (reference sequence). V shed 0 bases and J shed 9 bases, with 18 bases lying between them. The CDR3 covers 15 residues. The CDR3 bases are TGTGCCAGTAGTATAGACCGGGACTCCGACTTTGTGCAGTACTTC. Translated: CASSIDRDSDFVQYF.

The chain uses TRBV5-1 and TRBJ2-2, with D unclear. Germline-derived CDR1 and CDR2 are SGHRS and YFSETQ. CDR3 length: 19 amino acids. V was pared by 0 bases and J by 6 bases, with 24 bases between. The CDR3 loop reads CASSLDPMGGVYSSGELFF. CDR3 DNA sequence: TGCGCCAGCAGCTTGGACCCTATGGGCGGAGTTTACTCATCCGGGGAGCTGTTTTTT.